The T cell receptor beta chain described here comes from a study of response to subunit inactivated influenza vaccine. Study-wide points: The authors put forward the suggestion that each seasonal influenza vaccination may bring in only a limited number of new T cells.

Note on this clonotype: Its antigen remains unknown.

TCRdb re-derived calls from the RT-PCR reads in MiXCR, one entry per CDR3 protein. Here the sample spans around 320,000 distinct CDR3 sequences, about 20% being singletons. The CDR3 sequence is 18 residues long. Germline V CDR1 and CDR2: SNHLY, FYNNEI. J gave up 2 bases and V 3 bases, and 12 bases lay outside the gene matches. The receptor comes from a man in his fifties or sixties who received an inactivated influenza vaccine. This sequence joins TRBV2 and TRBJ2-5; TRBD1 aligns across 10 bases. Sequencing was performed on PBMCs from blood, taken 21 months after vaccination. The CDR3 DNA sequence: TGTGCCAGCAGTGATCCTATTCGACGACAGGGGGCTCAAGAGACCCAGTACTTC. Encoded protein: CASSDPIRRQGAQETQYF.